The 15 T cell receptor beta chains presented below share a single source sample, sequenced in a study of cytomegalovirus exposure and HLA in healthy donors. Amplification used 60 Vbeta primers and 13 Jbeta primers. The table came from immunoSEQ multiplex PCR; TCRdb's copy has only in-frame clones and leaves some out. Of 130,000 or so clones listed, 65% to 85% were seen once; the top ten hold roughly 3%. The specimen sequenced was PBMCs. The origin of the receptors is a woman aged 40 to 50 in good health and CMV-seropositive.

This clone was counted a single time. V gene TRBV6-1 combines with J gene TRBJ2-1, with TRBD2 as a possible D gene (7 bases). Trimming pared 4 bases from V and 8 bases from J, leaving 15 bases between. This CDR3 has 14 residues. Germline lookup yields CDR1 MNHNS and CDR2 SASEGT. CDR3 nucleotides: TGTGCCAGCAGTGTGGGGGGGCTAAGCCATGAGCAGTTCTTC. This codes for CASSVGGLSHEQFF.

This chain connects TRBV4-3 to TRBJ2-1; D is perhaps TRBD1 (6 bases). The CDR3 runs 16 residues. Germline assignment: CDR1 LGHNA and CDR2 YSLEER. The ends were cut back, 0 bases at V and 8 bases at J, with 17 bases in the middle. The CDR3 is CASSQEQGRTWYEQFF. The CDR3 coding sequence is TGCGCCAGCAGCCAAGAACAGGGCCGAACTTGGTATGAGCAGTTCTTC.

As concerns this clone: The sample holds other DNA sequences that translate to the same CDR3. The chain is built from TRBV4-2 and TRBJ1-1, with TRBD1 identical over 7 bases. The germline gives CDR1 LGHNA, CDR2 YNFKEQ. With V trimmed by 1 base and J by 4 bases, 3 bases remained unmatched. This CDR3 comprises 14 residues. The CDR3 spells CASSQVRDSTEAFF. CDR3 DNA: TGTGCCAGCAGCCAAGTACGGGACAGCACTGAAGCTTTCTTT.

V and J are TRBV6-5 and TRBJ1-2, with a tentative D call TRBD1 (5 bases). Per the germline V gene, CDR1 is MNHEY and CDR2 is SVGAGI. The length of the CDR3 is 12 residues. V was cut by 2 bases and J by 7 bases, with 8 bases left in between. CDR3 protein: CASSYVGGGYTF. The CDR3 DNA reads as TGTGCCAGCAGTTACGTGGGGGGTGGCTACACCTTC.

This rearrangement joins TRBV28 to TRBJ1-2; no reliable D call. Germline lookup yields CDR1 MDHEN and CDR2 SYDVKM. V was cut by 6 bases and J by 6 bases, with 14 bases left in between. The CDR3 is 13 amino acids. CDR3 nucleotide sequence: TGTGCCAGCAGACTCCCGGGAACTAATGGCTACACCTTC. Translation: CASRLPGTNGYTF.

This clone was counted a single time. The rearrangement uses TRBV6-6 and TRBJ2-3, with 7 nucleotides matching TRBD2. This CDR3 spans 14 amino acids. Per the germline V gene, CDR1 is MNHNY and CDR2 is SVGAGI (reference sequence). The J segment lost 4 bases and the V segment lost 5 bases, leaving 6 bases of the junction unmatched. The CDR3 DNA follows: TGTGCCAGCAGTGCTACTAGCGCGGCAGATACGCAGTATTTT. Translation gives CASSATSAADTQYF.

Here the CDR3 DNA reads TGTGCCAGCAGCCAATCGGGGAATAGCAATCAGCCCCAGCATTTT. This sequence encodes CASSQSGNSNQPQHF. V gene TRBV14 combines with J gene TRBJ1-5; no clear D gene. The CDR3 runs 15 residues. V gave up 2 bases and J gave up 0 bases, with 8 bases separating them. Germline CDR1 and CDR2: SGHDN and FVKESK.

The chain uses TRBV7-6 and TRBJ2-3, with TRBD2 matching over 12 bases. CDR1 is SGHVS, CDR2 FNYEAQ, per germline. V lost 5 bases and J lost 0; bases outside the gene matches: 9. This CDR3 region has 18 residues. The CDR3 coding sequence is TGTGCCAGCAGCCCCACTAGCGGGAGGCTATCTAGCACAGATACGCAGTATTTT. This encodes CASSPTSGRLSSTDTQYF.

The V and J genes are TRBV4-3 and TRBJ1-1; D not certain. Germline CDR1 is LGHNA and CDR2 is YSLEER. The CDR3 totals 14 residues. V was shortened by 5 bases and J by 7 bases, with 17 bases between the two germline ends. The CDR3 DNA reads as TGCGCCAGCAGCGGAAGATACAGAGATGGTGAAGCTTTCTTT. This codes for CASSGRYRDGEAFF.

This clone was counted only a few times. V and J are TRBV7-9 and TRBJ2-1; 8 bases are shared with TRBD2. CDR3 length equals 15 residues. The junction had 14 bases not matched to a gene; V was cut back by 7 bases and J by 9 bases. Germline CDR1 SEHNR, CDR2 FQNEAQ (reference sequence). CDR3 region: CASTLGSGLAAEQFF. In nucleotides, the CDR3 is TGTGCCAGCACCCTCGGGTCCGGACTAGCAGCTGAGCAGTTCTTC.

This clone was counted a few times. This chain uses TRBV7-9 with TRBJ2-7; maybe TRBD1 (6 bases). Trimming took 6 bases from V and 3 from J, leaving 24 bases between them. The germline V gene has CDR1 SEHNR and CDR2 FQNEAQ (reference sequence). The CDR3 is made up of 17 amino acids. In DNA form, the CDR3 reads TGTGCCAGCAGAAAAATCCCGCACAGGACAGAGAACTACGAGCAGTACTTC. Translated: CASRKIPHRTENYEQYF.

DNA of the CDR3: TGCAGCGCCCCTTTCAGGGGGCTAGGAGAGACCCAGTACTTC. This gives the protein CSAPFRGLGETQYF. The chain links TRBV29-1 to TRBJ2-5; TRBD1 matches 8 bases. The length of the CDR3 is 14 residues. CDR1 and CDR2 (germline): SQVTM, ANQGSEA. V lost 7 bases, J lost 4 bases, and 11 bases stayed unmatched. The variable domain in full, with the rest retrieved from reference TRBV29-1 and TRBJ2-5, is SAVISQKPSRDICQRGTSLTIQCQVDSQVTMMFWYRQQPGQSLTLIATANQGSEATYESGFVIDKFPISRPNLTFSTLTVSNMSPEDSSIYLCSAPFRGLGETQYFGPGTRLLVL.

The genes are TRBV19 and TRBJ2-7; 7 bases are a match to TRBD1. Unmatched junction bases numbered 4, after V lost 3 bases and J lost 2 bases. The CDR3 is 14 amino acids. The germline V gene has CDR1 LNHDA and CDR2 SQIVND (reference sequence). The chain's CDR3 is CASSINRGPYEQYF. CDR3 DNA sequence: TGTGCCAGTAGTATTAACAGGGGTCCCTACGAGCAGTACTTC.

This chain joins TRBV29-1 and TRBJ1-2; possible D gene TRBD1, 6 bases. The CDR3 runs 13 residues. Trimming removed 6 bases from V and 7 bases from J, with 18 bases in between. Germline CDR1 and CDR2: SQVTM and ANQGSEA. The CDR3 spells CSVGARNGPGYTF. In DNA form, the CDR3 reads TGCAGCGTGGGGGCGCGAAACGGCCCTGGCTACACCTTC.

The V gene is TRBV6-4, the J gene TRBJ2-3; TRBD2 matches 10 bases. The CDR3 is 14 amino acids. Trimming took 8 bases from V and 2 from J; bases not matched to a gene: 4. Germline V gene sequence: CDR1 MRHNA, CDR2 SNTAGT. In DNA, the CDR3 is TGTGCCAGCGCCCTAGCGGGGGACACAGATACGCAGTATTTT. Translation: CASALAGDTDTQYF.